This T cell receptor beta chain appears in the sequencing data of a study of T cell repertoires in cytomegalovirus infection. Overall study: CMV epitopes, recently identified HLA-C-restricted and well-studied HLA-B-restricted, were used. TCR beta signatures that were public indicated CMV infection and matching HLA type.

A single record per CDR3 protein comes from TCRdb applying MiXCR to the reads. The sample has around 900,000 distinct CDR3 sequences; 31% are singletons. A note on this clonotype: Its antigen is unknown.

The receptor was isolated from a human donor in good health (CMV status not recorded). Some clones in this sample may be carry-over from other donors' samples. The specimen was cultured CD8+ T cells from PBMCs, collected from culture after CMV antigen stimulation.

Written as DNA, the CDR3 is TGTGCCAGCAGTTCCCAGGACAGCGGACGAGCTAACTATGGCTACACCTTC. The encoded protein is CASSSQDSGRANYGYTF. The V call is TRBV28, the J call TRBJ1-2; D perhaps matches TRBD1 (6 bases). In germline, CDR1 is MDHEN, CDR2 SYDVKM. V was cut by 4 bases and J by 0 bases, with 18 bases left in between. The CDR3 spans 17 residues.